This T cell receptor (beta chain) was sequenced during a study of CXCR3-negative and CXCR3-positive naive CD8 T cells. Broader study findings: In both naive subsets diversity was comparably high, whereas memory CD8+ cells showed much lower diversity. Whereas memory cells differed, naive CXCR3-negative and CXCR3-positive cells shared similar TRBV-TRBJ usage.

Details on this clonotype: Its antigen is as yet unknown.

5' RACE that incorporated UMI labels was used to prepare the TRB cDNA libraries. TCRdb re-called the 5' RACE reads and catalogs CDR3 proteins one per entry, DNA excluded. In all, the sample yields 100,000 to 150,000 distinct CDR3 sequences. This CDR3 is 14 amino acids long. This sequence was found in a human donor in good health. Some clones in this sample may be carry-over from other donors' samples. V and J are TRBV12-3 or TRBV12-4 and TRBJ1-2; TCRdb names TRBD1, which stays unverified in the absence of DNA. The sequenced sample consisted of naive CXCR3- CD8+ T cells from blood. The subset denotes: CD45RO-CCR7+CD27+CD95- naive CD8+ T cells lacking CXCR3 (TNR3-). The CDR3: CASSFAPQGYGYTF.